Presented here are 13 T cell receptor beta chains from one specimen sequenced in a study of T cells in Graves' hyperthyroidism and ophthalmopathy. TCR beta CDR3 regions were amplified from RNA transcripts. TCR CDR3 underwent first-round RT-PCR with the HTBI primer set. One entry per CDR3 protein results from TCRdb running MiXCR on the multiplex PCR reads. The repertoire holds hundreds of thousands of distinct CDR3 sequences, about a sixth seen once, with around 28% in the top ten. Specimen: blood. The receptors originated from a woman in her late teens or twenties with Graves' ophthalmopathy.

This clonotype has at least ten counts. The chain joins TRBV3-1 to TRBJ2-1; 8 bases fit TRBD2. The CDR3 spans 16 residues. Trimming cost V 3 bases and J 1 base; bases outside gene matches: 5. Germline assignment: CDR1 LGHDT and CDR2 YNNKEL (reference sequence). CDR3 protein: CASSHPRGESYNEQFF. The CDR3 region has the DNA TGTGCCAGCAGCCACCCGCGGGGGGAGTCCTACAATGAGCAGTTCTTC.

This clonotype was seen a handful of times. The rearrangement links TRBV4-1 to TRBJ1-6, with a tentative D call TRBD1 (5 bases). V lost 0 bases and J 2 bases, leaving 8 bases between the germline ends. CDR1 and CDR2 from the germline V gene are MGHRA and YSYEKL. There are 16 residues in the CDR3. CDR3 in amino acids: CASSQEGVTYNSPLHF. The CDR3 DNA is TGCGCCAGCAGCCAAGAAGGGGTAACCTATAATTCACCCCTCCACTTT.

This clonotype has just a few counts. The chain's CDR3 is CASSYSTRLSGNTIYF. CDR3 coding DNA: TGTGCCAGCAGTTACTCGACCAGACTCTCTGGAAACACCATATATTTT. The chain is built from TRBV6-6 and TRBJ1-3, with D uncertain. This CDR3 has 16 amino acids. From germline, CDR1 is MNHNY and CDR2 SVGAGI (reference sequence). The V end was cut by 0 bases, the J end by 0 bases, with 9 bases between.

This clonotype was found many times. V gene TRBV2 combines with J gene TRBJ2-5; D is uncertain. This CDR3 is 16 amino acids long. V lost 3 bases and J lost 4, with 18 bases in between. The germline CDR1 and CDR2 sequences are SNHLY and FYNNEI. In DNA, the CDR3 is TGTGCCAGCAGTGAGGAAGCAGGTTTCGGCGGAGAGACCCAGTACTTC. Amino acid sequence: CASSEEAGFGGETQYF.

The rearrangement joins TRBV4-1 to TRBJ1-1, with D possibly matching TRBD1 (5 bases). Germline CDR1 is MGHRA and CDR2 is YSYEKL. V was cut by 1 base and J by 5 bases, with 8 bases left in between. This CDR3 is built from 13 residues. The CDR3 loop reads CASSQVGVTEAFF. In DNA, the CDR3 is TGCGCCAGCAGCCAAGTAGGGGTTACTGAAGCTTTCTTT.

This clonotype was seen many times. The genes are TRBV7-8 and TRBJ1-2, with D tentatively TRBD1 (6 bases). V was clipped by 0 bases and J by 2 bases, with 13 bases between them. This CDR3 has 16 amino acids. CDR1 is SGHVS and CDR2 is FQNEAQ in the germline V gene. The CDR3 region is CASSLALERGNYGYTF. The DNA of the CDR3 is TGTGCCAGCAGCTTAGCGTTGGAGAGGGGGAACTATGGCTACACCTTC.

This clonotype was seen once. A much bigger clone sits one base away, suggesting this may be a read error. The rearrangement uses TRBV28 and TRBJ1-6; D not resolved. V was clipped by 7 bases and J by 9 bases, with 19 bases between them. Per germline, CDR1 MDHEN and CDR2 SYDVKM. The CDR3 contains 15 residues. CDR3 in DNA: TGTGCCAGCACCTTCGCGGGGTTTTGGAGTTCACCCCTCCACTTT. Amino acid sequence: CASTFAGFWSSPLHF.

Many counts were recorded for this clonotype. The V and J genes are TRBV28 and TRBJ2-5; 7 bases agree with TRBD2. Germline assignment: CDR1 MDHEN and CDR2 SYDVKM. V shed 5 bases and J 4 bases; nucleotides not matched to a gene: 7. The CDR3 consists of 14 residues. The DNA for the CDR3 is TGTGCCAGCAGTCGTGGGTCGGGGGGAGAGACCCAGTACTTC. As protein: CASSRGSGGETQYF.

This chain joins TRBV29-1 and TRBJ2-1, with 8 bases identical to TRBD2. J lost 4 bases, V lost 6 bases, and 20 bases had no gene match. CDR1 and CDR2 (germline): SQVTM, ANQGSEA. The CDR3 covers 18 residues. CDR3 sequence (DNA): TGCAGCGTCTGTTTGATCGGGTCTAGCGGGTTTACATACAATGAGCAGTTCTTC. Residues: CSVCLIGSSGFTYNEQFF.

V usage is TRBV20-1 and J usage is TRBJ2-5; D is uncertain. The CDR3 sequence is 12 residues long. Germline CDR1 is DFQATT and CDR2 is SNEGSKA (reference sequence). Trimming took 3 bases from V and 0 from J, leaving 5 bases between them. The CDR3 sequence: CSASPNQETQYF. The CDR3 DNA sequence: TGCAGTGCTAGCCCCAACCAAGAGACCCAGTACTTC.

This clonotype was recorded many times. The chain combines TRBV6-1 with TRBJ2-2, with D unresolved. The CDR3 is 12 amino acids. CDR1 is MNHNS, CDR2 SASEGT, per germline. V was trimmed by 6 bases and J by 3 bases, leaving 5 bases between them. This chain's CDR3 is CASRQYTGELFF. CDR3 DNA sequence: TGTGCCAGCAGACAGTACACCGGGGAGCTGTTTTTT.

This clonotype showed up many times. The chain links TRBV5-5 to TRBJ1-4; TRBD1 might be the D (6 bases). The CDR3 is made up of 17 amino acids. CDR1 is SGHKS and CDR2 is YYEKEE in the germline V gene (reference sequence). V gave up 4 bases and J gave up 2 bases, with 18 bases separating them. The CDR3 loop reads CASSRSQGLATNEKLFF. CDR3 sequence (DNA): TGTGCCAGCAGCCGTTCTCAGGGGCTTGCTACTAATGAAAAACTGTTTTTT.

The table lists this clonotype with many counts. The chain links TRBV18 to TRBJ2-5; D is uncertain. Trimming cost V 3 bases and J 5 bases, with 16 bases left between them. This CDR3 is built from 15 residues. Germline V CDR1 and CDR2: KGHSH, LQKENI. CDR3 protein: CASSPLLSEGETQYF. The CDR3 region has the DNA TGTGCCAGCTCACCTTTGCTTTCGGAAGGGGAGACCCAGTACTTC.